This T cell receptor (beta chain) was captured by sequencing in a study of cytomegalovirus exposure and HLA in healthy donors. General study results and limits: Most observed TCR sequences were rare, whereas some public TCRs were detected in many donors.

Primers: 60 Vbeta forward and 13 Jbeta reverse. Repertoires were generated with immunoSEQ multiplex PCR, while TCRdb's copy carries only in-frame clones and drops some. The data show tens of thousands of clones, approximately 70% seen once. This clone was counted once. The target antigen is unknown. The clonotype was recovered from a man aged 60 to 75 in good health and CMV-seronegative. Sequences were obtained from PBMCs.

CDR3: CASSVGGRGGETQYF. CDR3 bases: TGTGCCAGCAGCGTAGGAGGTAGGGGAGGGGAGACCCAGTACTTC. This rearrangement joins TRBV9 to TRBJ2-5, with TRBD2 identical over 7 bases. This CDR3 spans 15 amino acids. Germline V gene sequence: CDR1 SGDLS, CDR2 YYNGEE. Germline trimming cut 0 bases from V and 5 bases from J; bases unmatched to any gene: 7.